Included here is one T cell receptor (beta chain) sequence, with context. The PCR employed 60 Vbeta primers together with 13 Jbeta primers. Assay: immunoSEQ multiplex PCR; the TCRdb copy retains only in-frame clones and omits some. The sample has around 130,000 clones; roughly four fifths are singletons. The V gene's germline CDR1 is SGHTA and CDR2 FQGNSA. Trimming took 2 bases from V and 2 from J, leaving 8 bases between them. This CDR3 comprises 14 residues. The record originates from a study of cytomegalovirus exposure and HLA in healthy donors. Input material: PBMCs. This receptor was taken from a man younger than 40 in good health and CMV-seronegative. The V and J genes are TRBV7-2 and TRBJ2-3; D is ambiguous. The CDR3 region is CASSLLTSTDTQYF. The CDR3 DNA is TGTGCCAGCAGCTTATTGACTTCCACAGATACGCAGTATTTT.